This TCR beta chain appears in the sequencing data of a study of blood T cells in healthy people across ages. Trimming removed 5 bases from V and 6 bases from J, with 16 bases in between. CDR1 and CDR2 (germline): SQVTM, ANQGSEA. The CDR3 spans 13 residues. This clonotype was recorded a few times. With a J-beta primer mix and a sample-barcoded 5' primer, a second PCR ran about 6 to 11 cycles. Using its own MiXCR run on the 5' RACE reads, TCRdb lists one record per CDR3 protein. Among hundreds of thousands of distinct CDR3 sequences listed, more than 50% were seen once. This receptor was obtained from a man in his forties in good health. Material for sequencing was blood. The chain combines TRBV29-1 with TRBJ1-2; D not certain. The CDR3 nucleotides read TGCAGCGTTTCGGCCCTCCAAAGGCATGGCTACACCTTC. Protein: CSVSALQRHGYTF. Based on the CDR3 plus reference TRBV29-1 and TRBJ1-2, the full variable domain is SAVISQKPSRDICQRGTSLTIQCQVDSQVTMMFWYRQQPGQSLTLIATANQGSEATYESGFVIDKFPISRPNLTFSTLTVSNMSPEDSSIYLCSVSALQRHGYTFGSGTRLTVV.